This T cell receptor (beta chain) was sequenced in a study of cytomegalovirus exposure and HLA in healthy donors. Comment on this clone: Its antigen is undetermined.

PCR primers comprised 60 Vbeta and 13 Jbeta primers. The repertoire was sequenced with immunoSEQ multiplex PCR; TCRdb's copy has only in-frame clones and lacks some. Seen here are fewer than 200,000 clones, 65% to 80% observed once, and the top ten hold around 3%. Germline V CDR1 and CDR2: SGHAT, FQNNGV. The CDR3 extends over 14 amino acids. Losses at the gene ends were 2 bases for V and 11 bases for J; bases not matched to a gene: 4. Unrecorded immune exposures were likely, despite nominal health at sampling. Study-wide findings and caveats: Evidence from a later analysis indicated that most CMV-associated TCR beta chains looked HLA-restricted. A later analysis reported that several of the most significant clusters appeared to be linked to common viral pathogens, among them Epstein-Barr virus.

The clonotype was recovered from a woman aged 50 to 60 in good health and CMV-seropositive. Specimen: PBMCs. V gene TRBV11-2 combines with J gene TRBJ2-3; 13 bases agree with TRBD2. In DNA form, the CDR3 reads TGTGCCAGCAGCTTAATACTAGCGGGGGGGCGGCAGTATTTT. Translation gives CASSLILAGGRQYF.